This T cell receptor (beta chain) originates from a study of cytomegalovirus exposure and HLA in healthy donors. Losses at the gene ends were 1 base for V and 2 bases for J; bases not matched to a gene: 5. Germline V gene lookup returns CDR1 SGHTA and CDR2 FQGNSA. The CDR3 runs to 16 residues. Use of 60 Vbeta and 13 Jbeta primers characterized the PCR. Clones were sequenced by immunoSEQ multiplex PCR, and TCRdb holds only the in-frame ones, with some missing. This sample has fewer than 120,000 clones, with roughly 84% found just once. The source is a man under 40 in good health and CMV-seropositive. Sequenced sample: PBMCs. This chain connects TRBV7-2 to TRBJ2-3; 8 bases align to TRBD2. CDR3 sequence (DNA): TGTGCCAGCAGCTTAGGCGCGGGGGGCCTCACAGATACGCAGTATTTT. Amino acid sequence: CASSLGAGGLTDTQYF.